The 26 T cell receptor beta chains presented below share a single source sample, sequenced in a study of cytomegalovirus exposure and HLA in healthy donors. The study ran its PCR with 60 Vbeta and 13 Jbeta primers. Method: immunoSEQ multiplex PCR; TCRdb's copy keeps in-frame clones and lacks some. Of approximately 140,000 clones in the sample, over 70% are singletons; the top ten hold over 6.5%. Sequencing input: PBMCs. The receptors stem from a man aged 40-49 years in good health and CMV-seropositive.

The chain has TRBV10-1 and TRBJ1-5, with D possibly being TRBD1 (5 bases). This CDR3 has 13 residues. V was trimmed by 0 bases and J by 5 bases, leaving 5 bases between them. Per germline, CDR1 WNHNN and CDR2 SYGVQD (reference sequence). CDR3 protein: CASSESGDQPQHF. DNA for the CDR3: TGCGCCAGCAGTGAGTCAGGGGATCAGCCCCAGCATTTT.

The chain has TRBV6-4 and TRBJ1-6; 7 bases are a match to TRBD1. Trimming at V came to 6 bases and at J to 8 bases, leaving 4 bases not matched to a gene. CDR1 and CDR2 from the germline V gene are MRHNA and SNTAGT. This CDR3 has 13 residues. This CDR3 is CASRRDSYSPLHF. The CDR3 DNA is TGTGCCAGCAGAAGGGACAGCTATTCACCCCTCCACTTT.

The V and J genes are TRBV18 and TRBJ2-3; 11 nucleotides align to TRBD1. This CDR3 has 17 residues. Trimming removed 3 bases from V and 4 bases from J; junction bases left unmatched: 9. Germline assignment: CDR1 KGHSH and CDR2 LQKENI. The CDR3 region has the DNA TGTGCCAGCTCACCTTCTGGACAGGGGGCATTATCAGATACGCAGTATTTT. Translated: CASSPSGQGALSDTQYF.

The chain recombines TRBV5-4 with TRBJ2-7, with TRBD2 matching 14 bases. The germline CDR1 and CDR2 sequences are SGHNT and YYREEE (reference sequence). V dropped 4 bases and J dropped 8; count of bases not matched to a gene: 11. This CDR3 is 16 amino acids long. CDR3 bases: TGTGCCAGCAGCCAAGGACTAGCGGGGGGACCTACGAAGCAGTACTTC. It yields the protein CASSQGLAGGPTKQYF.

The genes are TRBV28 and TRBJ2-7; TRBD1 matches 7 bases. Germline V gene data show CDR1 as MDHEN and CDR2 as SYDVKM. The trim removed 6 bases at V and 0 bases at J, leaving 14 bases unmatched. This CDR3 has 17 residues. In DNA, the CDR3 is TGTGCCAGCAGCTCACGGAACAGGGGATCACTCTCCTACGAGCAGTACTTC. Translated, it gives CASSSRNRGSLSYEQYF.

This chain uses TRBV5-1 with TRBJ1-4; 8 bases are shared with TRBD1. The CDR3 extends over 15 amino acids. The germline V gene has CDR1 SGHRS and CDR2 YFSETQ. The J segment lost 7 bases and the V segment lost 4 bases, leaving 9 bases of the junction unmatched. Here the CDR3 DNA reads TGCGCCAGCAGCCCTTGGAACAGGGGGTCTGAAAAACTGTTTTTT. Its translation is CASSPWNRGSEKLFF.

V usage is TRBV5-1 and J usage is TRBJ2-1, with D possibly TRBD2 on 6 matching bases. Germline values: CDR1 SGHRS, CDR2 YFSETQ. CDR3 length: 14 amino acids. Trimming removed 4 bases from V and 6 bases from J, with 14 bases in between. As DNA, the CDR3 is TGCGCCAGCAGCACCCCCGGGGGTGGCAATGAGCAGTTCTTC. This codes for CASSTPGGGNEQFF.

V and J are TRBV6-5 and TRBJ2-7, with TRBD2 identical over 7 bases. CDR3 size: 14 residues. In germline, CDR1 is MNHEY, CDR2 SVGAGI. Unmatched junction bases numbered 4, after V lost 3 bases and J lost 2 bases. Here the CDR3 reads CASSYTRGTYEQYF. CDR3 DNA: TGTGCCAGCAGTTATACGCGGGGGACCTACGAGCAGTACTTC.

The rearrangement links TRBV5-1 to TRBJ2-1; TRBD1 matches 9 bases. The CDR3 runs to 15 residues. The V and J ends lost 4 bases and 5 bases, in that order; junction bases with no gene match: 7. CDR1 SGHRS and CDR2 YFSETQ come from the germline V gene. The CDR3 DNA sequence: TGCGCCAGCAGCATACAGGGGGCCTATAACAATGAGCAGTTCTTC. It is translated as CASSIQGAYNNEQFF. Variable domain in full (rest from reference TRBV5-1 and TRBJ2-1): KAGVTQTPRYLIKTRGQQVTLSCSPISGHRSVSWYQQTPGQGLQFLFEYFSETQRNKGNFPGRFSGRQFSNSRSEMNVSTLELGDSALYLCASSIQGAYNNEQFFGPGTRLTVL.

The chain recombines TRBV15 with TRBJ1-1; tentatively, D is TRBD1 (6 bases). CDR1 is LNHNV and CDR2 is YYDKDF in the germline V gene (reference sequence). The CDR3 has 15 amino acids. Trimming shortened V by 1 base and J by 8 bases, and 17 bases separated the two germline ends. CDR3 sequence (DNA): TGTGCCACCAGCAGAGGGGCAGGGGCTAGACCGGAAGCTTTCTTT. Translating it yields CATSRGAGARPEAFF.

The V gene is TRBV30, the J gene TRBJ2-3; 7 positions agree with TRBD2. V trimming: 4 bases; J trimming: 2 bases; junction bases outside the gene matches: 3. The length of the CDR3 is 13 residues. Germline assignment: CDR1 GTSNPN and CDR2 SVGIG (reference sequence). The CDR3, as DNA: TGTGCCTGGACAGCGGGGCACACAGATACGCAGTATTTT. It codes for CAWTAGHTDTQYF.

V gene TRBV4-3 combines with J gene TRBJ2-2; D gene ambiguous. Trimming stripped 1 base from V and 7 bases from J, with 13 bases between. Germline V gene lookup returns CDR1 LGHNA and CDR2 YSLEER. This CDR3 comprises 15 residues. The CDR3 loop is CASSQVSPRNGELFF. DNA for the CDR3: TGCGCCAGCAGCCAAGTGTCGCCGCGGAACGGGGAGCTGTTTTTT.

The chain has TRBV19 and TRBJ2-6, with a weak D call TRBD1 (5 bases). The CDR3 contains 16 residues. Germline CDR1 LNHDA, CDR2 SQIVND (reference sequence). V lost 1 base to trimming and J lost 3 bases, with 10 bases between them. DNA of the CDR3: TGTGCCAGTAGTATAGGTGGGGCTGGTGGGGCCAACGTCCTGACTTTC. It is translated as CASSIGGAGGANVLTF.

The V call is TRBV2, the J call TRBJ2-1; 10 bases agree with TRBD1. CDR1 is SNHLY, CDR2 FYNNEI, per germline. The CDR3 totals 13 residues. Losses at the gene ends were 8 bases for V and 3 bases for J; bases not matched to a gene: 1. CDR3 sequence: CASRDRGYNEQFF. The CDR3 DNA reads TGTGCCAGCCGGGACAGGGGCTACAATGAGCAGTTCTTC. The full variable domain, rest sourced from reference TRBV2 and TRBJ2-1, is EPEVTQTPSHQVTQMGQEVILRCVPISNHLYFYWYRQILGQKVEFLVSFYNNEISEKSEIFDDQFSVERPDGSNFTLKIRSTKLEDSAMYFCASRDRGYNEQFFGPGTRLTVL.

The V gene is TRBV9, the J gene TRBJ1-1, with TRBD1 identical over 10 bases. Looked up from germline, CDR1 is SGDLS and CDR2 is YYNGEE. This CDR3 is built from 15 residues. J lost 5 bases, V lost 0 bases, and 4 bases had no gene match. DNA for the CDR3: TGTGCCAGCAGCGTAGCTGGGACAGGGGCGACTGAAGCTTTCTTT. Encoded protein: CASSVAGTGATEAFF.

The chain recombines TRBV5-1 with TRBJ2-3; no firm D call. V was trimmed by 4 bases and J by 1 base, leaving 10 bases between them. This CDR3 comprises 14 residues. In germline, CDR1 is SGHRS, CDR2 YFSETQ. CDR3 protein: CASSPGPGTDTQYF. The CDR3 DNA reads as TGCGCCAGCAGCCCTGGGCCGGGCACAGATACGCAGTATTTT.

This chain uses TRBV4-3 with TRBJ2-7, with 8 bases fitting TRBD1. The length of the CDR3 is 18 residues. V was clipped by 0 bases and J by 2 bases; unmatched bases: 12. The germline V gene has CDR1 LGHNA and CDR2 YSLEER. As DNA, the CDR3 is TGCGCCAGCAGCCAAGATAGGACAGGGCGCCGTGAGGCCTACGAGCAGTACTTC. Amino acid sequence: CASSQDRTGRREAYEQYF.

CDR3 nucleotides: TGTGCCTGGAGTGTACTTATCCCTGGAAACACCATATATTTT. Translating gives CAWSVLIPGNTIYF. The chain links TRBV30 to TRBJ1-3; D remains ambiguous. CDR3 length: 14 residues. Germline V gene data show CDR1 as GTSNPN and CDR2 as SVGIG (reference sequence). V lost 0 bases and J 2 bases, leaving 8 bases between the germline ends. Together with reference TRBV30 and TRBJ1-3, the CDR3 gives the full variable domain: SQTIHQWPATLVQPVGSPLSLECTVEGTSNPNLYWYRQAAGRGLQLLFYSVGIGQISSEVPQNLSASRPQDRQFILSSKKLLLSDSGFYLCAWSVLIPGNTIYFGEGSWLTVV.

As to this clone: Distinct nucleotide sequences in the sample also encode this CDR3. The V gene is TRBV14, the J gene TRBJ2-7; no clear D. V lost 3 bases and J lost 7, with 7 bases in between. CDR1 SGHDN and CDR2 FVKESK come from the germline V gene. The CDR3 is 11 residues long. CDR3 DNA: TGTGCCAGCAGCCACGGTTGGGAGCAGTACTTC. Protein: CASSHGWEQYF.

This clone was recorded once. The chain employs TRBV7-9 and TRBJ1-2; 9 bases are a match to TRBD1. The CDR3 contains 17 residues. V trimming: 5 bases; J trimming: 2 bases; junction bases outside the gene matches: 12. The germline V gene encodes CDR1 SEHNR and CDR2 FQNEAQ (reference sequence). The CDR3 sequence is CASSPRTGTGSNYGYTF. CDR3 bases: TGTGCCAGCAGCCCAAGAACCGGGACAGGGAGCAACTATGGCTACACCTTC.

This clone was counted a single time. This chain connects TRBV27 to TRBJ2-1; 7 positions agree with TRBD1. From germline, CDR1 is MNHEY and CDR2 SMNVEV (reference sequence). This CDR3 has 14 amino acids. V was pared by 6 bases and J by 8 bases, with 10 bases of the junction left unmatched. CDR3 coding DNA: TGTGCCAGCAGATCCTCGCGACAGGGCTATGAGCAGTTCTTC. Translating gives CASRSSRQGYEQFF.

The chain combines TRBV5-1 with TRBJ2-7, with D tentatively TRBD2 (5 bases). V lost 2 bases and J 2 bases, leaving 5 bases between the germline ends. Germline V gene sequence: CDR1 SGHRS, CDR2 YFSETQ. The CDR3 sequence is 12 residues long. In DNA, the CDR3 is TGCGCCAGCAGCTTCGGGACCTACGAGCAGTACTTC. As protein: CASSFGTYEQYF.

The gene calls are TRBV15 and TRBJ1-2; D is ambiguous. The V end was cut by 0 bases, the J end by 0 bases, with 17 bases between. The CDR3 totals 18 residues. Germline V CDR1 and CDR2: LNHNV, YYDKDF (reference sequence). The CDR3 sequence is CATSRDQDAVTANYGYTF. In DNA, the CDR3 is TGTGCCACCAGCAGAGATCAGGATGCCGTCACCGCTAACTATGGCTACACCTTC.

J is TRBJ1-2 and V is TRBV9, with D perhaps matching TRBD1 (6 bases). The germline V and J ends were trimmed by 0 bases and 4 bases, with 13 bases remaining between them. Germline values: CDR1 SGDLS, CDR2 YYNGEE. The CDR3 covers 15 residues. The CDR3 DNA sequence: TGTGCCAGCAGCGTAGTAGGGGGTGAAGGCTATGGCTACACCTTC. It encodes CASSVVGGEGYGYTF.

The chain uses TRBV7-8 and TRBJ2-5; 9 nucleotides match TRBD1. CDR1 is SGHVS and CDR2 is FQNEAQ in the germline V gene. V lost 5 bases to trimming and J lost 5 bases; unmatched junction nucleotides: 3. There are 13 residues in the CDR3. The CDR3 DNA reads TGTGCCAGCAGCCGGGACAGGGCTGAGACCCAGTACTTC. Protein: CASSRDRAETQYF.

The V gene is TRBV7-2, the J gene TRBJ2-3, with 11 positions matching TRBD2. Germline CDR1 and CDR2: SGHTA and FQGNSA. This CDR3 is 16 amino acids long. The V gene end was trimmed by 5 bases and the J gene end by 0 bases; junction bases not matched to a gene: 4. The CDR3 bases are TGTGCCAGCAGCCCAAGGACTAGCGGGAGCACAGATACGCAGTATTTT. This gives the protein CASSPRTSGSTDTQYF.